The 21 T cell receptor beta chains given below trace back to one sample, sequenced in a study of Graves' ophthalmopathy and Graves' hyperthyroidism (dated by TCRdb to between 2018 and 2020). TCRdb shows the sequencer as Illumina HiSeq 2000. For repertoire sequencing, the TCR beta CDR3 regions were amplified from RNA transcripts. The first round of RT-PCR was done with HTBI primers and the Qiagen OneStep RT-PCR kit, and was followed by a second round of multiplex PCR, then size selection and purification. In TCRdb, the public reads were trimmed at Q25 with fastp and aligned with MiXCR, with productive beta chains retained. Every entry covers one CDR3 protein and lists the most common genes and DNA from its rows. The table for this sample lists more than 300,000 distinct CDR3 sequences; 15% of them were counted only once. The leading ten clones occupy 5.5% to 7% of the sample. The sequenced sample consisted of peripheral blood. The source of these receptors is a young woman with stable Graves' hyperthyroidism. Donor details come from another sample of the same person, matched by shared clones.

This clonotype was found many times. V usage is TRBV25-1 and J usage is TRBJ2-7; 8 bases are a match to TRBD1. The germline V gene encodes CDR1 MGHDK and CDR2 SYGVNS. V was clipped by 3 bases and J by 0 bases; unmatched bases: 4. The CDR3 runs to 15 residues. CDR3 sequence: CASSEGRGLSYEQYF. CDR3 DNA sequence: TGTGCCAGCAGTGAGGGCAGGGGGCTCTCCTACGAGCAGTACTTC.

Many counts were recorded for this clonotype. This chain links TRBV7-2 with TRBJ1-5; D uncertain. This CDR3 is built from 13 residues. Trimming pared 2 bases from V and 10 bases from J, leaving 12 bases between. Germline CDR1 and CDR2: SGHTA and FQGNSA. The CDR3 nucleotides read TGTGCCAGCAGCTTAAACCCGCTCCGACCCCAGCATTTT. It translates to CASSLNPLRPQHF.

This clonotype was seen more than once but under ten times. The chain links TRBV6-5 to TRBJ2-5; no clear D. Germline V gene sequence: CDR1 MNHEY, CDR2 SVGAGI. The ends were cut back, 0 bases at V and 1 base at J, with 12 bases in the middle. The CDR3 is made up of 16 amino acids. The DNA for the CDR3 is TGTGCCAGCAGTTACTCCGGACGGATTTTCCAAGAGACCCAGTACTTC. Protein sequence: CASSYSGRIFQETQYF.

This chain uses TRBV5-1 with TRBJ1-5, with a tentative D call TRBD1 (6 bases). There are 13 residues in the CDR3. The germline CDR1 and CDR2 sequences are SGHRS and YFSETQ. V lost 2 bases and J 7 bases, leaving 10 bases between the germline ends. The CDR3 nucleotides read TGCGCCAGCAGCTTAGGACAGAAGCAGCCCCAGCATTTT. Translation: CASSLGQKQPQHF.

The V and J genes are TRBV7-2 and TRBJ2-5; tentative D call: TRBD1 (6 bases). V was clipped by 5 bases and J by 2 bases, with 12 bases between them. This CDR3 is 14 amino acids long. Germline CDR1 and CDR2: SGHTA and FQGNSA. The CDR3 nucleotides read TGTGCCAGCAGCCTGGTGGACAGACAAGAGACCCAGTACTTC. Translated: CASSLVDRQETQYF.

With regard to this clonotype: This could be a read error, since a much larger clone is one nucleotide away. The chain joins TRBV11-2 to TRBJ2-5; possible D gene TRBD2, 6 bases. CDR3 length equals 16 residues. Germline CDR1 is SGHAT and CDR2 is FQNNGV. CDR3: CAISPGDLEAKETQYF. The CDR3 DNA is TGTGCCATCAGCCCCGGGGACTTGGAGGCGAAAGAGACCCAGTACTTC. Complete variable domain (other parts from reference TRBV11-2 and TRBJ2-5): EAGVAQSPRYKIIEKRQSVAFWCNPISGHATLYWYQQILGQGPKLLIQFQNNGVVDDSQLPKDRFSAERLKGVDSTLKIQPAKLEDSAVYLCAISPGDLEAKETQYFGPGTRLLVL.

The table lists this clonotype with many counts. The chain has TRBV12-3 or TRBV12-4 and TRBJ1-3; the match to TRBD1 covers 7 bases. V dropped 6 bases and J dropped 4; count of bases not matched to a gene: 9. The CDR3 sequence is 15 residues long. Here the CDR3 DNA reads TGTGCCAGCAGCACACAGGGGATTGCCGGAAACACCATATATTTT. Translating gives CASSTQGIAGNTIYF.

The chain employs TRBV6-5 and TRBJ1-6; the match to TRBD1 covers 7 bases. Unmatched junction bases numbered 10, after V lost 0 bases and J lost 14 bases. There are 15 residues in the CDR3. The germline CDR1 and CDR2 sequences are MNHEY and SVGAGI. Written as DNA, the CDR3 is TGTGCCAGCAGTTACTCCGGGACAGACTCTTACTCCCTCCACTTT. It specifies CASSYSGTDSYSLHF.

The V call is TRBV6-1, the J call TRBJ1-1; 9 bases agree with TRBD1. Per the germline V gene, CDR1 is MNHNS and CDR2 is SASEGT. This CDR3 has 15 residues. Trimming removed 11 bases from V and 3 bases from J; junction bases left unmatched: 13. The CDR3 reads CAARGDRADHTEAFF. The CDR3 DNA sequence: TGTGCCGCAAGAGGGGACAGGGCGGATCACACTGAAGCTTTCTTT.

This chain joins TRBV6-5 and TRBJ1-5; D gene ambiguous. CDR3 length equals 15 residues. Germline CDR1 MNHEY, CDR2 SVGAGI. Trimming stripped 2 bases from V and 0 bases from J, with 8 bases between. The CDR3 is CASSYGPSSNQPQHF. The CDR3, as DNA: TGTGCCAGCAGTTACGGGCCGAGTAGCAATCAGCCCCAGCATTTT.

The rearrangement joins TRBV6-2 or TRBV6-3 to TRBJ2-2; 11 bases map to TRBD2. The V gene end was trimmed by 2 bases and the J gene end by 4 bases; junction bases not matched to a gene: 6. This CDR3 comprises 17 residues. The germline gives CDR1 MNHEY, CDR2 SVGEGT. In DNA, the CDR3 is TGTGCCAGCAGTTACCACTTAGCGGGGGGGCCCACCGGGGAGCTGTTTTTT. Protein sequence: CASSYHLAGGPTGELFF.

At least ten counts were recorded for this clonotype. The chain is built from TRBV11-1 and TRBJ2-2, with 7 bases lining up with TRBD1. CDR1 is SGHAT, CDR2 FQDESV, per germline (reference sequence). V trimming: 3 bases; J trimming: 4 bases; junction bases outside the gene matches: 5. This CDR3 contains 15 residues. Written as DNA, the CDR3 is TGTGCCAGCAGCTTCGGGGCAGGGGGCACCGGGGAGCTGTTTTTT. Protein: CASSFGAGGTGELFF.

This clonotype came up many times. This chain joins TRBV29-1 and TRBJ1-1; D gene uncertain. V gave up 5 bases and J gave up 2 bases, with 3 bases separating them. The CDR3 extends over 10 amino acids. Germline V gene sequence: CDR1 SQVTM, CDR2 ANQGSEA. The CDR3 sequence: CSVSNTEAFF. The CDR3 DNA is TGCAGCGTTTCCAACACTGAAGCTTTCTTT.

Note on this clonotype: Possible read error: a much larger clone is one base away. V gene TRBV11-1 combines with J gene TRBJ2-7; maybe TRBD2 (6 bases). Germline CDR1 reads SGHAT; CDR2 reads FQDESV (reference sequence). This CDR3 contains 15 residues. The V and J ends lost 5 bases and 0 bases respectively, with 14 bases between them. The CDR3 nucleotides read TGTGCCAGCAGCATGCCGGGGGAACTCTCCTACGAGCAGTACTTC. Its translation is CASSMPGELSYEQYF.

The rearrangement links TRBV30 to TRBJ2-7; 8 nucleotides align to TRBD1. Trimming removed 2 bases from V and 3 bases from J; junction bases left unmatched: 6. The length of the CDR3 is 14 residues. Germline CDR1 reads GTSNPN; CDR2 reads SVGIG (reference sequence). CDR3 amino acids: CAWSTGGVDYEQYF. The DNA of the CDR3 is TGTGCCTGGAGTACAGGGGGAGTGGACTACGAGCAGTACTTC.

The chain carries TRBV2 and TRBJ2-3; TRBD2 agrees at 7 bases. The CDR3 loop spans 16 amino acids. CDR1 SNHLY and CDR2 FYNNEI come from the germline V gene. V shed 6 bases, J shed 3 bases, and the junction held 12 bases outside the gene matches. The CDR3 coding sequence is TGTGCCAGCAGCCCCAGACTAGGGGAGGGAACAGATACGCAGTATTTT. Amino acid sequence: CASSPRLGEGTDTQYF.

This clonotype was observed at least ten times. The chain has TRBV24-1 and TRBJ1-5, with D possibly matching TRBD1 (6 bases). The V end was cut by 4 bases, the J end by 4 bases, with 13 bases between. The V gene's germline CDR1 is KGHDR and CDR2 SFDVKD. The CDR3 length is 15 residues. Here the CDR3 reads CATSEMGAPNQPQHF. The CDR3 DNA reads TGTGCCACCAGTGAAATGGGGGCCCCTAATCAGCCCCAGCATTTT.

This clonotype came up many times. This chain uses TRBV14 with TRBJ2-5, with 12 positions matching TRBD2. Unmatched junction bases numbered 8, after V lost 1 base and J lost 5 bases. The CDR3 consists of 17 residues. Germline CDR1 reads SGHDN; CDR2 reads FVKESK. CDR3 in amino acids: CASSQGRLAGDRETQYF. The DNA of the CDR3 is TGTGCCAGCAGCCAAGGCCGACTAGCGGGGGACCGGGAGACCCAGTACTTC.

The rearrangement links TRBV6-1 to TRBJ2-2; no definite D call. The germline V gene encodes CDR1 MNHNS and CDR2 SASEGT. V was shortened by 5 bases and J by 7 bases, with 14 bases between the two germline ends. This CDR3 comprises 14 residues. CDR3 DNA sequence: TGTGCCAGCAGTCGATCTTTGAGAGGCGGGGAGCTGTTTTTT. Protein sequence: CASSRSLRGGELFF.

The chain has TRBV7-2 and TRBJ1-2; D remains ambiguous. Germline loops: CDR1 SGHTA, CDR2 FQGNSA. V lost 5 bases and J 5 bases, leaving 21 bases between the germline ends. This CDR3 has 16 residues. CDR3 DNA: TGTGCCAGCAGCCAAGCGGCAACACACCCCCTATATGGCTACACCTTC. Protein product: CASSQAATHPLYGYTF.

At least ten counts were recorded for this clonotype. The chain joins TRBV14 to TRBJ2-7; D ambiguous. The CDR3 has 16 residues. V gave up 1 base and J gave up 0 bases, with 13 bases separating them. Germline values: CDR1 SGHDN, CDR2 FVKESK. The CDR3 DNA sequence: TGTGCCAGCAGCCAAGGGCCAGGACCCTCCTCCTACGAGCAGTACTTC. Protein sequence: CASSQGPGPSSYEQYF.